The following is a T cell receptor beta chain sequence with its context. The target antigen is unknown. These data belong to a study of cytomegalovirus exposure and HLA in healthy donors. Study information: The early release's HLA-typed donors yielded 65 million to 85 million unique TCRs. Study findings and constraints: A link between a missense DCLRE1C variant and TCR beta V- and J-gene trimming emerged from a later analysis. For most TCR beta V segments, an earlier analysis put the productive rate at about 87% or about 30% of the time.

The PCR ran on 60 Vbeta and 13 Jbeta primers. The protocol was immunoSEQ multiplex PCR, while the TCRdb copy is restricted to in-frame clones and leaves out a portion. Its listing shows 80,000 or so clones. From germline, CDR1 is GTSNPN and CDR2 SVGIG (reference sequence). Trimming removed 6 bases at V and 0 bases at J, with 11 bases between. The CDR3 extends over 13 amino acids. V is TRBV30 and J is TRBJ1-2; D uncertain. The sequenced sample was PBMCs. The TCR comes from a woman aged 25 to 45 in good health and CMV-seronegative. This CDR3 is CACPEEANYGYTF. CDR3 DNA sequence: TGTGCCTGCCCCGAGGAAGCTAACTATGGCTACACCTTC.